This entry describes one T cell receptor beta chain. This record belongs to a study of T cell changes during pregnancy in multiple sclerosis. CDR3 length: 15 residues. V trimming: 0 bases; J trimming: 1 base; junction bases outside the gene matches: 2. Germline V gene sequence: CDR1 SGHNT, CDR2 YYREEE (reference sequence). Measured with immunoSEQ multiplex PCR; TCRdb has only the in-frame clones, and not every one. In the table there are fewer than 140,000 clones, 92% of which are singletons. Sequences were derived from peripheral blood, sampled after pregnancy. The chain carries TRBV5-4 and TRBJ2-3, with 7 bases aligning to TRBD2. The TCR sequence derives from a female donor with multiple sclerosis, enrolled in a pregnancy study. CDR3 residues: CASSLGGGGTDTQYF. CDR3 DNA sequence: TGTGCCAGCAGCTTGGGGGGAGGGGGCACAGATACGCAGTATTTT.